This T cell receptor beta chain derives from a study of CD8 T cells in ankylosing spondylitis. It was by quantitative 5'-RACE with molecular barcodes that TCR beta libraries were made. From the 5' RACE reads, TCRdb called clonotypes with MiXCR, one entry per CDR3 protein. The sample includes 750,000 to 850,000 distinct CDR3 sequences, approximately 12% of them seen just once. Regarding this clonotype: Its cognate antigen is unknown.

Study-wide points: One TCR beta motif, made up of 7 or 8 highly homologous variants, appeared characteristic of ankylosing spondylitis blood. Disease-linked clones bore a CD8+ phenotype and were relatively rare in peripheral blood. Some motif variants were previously reported in reactive arthritis synovial fluid and blood. Matched ankylosing spondylitis synovial fluid reportedly contained a significantly enriched population of disease-linked clones.

Sequenced material: blood, either unsorted or a sorted T cell fraction (not recorded which). The TCR comes from a male donor with ankylosing spondylitis.

As DNA, the CDR3 is TGCAGTGCTATAAGGGGGGGGTCCTACAATGAGCAGTTCTTC. Protein product: CSAIRGGSYNEQFF. The V and J genes are TRBV20-1 and TRBJ2-1; TRBD2 might be the D (7 bases). This CDR3 has 14 amino acids. Germline CDR1 reads DFQATT; CDR2 reads SNEGSKA (reference sequence). The V and J ends lost 4 bases and 1 base respectively, with 11 bases between them.